This TCR beta chain was retrieved from a study of blood T cells in healthy people across ages. The CDR3 runs to 16 residues. Germline V gene data show CDR1 as DFQATT and CDR2 as SNEGSKA (reference sequence). V lost 6 bases and J 1 base, leaving 16 bases between the germline ends. This clonotype showed up just a few times. Its antigen is undetermined. Next came a second PCR, run for about 6 to 11 cycles, which used a sample-barcoded 5' primer along with a J-beta primer mix. In TCRdb, the 5' RACE reads were re-called with MiXCR into one record per CDR3 protein. This sample has roughly 800,000 distinct CDR3 sequences, with 25% found just once. Study results and caveats: Higher diversity and more naive CD4+ cells were features of long-lived donors, compared to aged donors. Per-million-T-cell TCR beta diversity fell roughly linearly with age.

These data also featured in a second study, about T cells of mothers and their children. That paper adds: Slightly higher overlap, not significant, was seen in related mother-child pairs than in unrelated pairs.

The TCR sequence derives from a boy between 5 and 17 years old in good health. Sequenced input: blood. The rearrangement joins TRBV20-1 to TRBJ2-6, with D perhaps TRBD1 (6 bases). In DNA form, the CDR3 reads TGCAGTGCAGTACAGGGCCCCATATCTGGGGCCAACGTCCTGACTTTC. Translated, it gives CSAVQGPISGANVLTF.